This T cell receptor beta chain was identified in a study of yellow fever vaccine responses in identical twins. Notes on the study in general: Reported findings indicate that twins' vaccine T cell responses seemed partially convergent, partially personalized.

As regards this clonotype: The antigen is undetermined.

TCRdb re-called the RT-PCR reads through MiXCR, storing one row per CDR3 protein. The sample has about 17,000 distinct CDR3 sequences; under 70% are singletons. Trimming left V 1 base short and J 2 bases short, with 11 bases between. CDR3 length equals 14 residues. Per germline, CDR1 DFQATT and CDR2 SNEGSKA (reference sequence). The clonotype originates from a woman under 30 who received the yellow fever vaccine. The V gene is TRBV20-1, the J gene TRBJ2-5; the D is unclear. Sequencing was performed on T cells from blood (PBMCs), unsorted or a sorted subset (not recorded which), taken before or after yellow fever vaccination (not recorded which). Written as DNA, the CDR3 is TGCAGTGCTAGAGGTTTCACCGGGCAAGAGACCCAGTACTTC. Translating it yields CSARGFTGQETQYF.